The clone carrying this TCR beta chain was recorded a few times. This specimen belongs to a study of T-cell reconstitution after alpha-beta-depleted transplantation in children. Unique molecular identifiers were used in preparing the TCRbeta library. Via MiXCR, TCRdb re-called the PCR reads, giving one row per CDR3 protein. The sample has hundreds of thousands of distinct CDR3 sequences, roughly a tenth seen once. Germline V CDR1 and CDR2: SGHRS, YFSETQ. CDR3 size: 11 residues. V was clipped by 5 bases and J by 6 bases, with 9 bases between them. The J gene is TRBJ2-7, the V gene TRBV5-1, with D tentatively TRBD2 (6 bases). Source: PBMCs from the stem cell graft donor, taken from the stem cell graft. The sequence derives from a human donor who donated a stem cell graft to a child with acute myeloid leukemia. The CDR3 bases are TGCGCCAGCAGACGGGACTTCGAGCAGTACTTC. It translates to CASRRDFEQYF.